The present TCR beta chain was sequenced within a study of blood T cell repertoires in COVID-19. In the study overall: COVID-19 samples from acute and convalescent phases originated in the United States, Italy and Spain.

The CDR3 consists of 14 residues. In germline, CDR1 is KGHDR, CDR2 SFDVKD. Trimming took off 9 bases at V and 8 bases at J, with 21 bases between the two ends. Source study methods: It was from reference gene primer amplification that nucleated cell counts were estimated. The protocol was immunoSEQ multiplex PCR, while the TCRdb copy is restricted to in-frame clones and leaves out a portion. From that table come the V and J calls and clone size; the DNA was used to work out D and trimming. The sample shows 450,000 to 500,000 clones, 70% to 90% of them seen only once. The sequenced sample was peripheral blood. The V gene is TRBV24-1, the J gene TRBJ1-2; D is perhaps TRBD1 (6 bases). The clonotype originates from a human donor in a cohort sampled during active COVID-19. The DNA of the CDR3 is TGTGCCACCGATTCAGGGGACGGCGAGATAGGCTACACCTTC. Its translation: CATDSGDGEIGYTF.